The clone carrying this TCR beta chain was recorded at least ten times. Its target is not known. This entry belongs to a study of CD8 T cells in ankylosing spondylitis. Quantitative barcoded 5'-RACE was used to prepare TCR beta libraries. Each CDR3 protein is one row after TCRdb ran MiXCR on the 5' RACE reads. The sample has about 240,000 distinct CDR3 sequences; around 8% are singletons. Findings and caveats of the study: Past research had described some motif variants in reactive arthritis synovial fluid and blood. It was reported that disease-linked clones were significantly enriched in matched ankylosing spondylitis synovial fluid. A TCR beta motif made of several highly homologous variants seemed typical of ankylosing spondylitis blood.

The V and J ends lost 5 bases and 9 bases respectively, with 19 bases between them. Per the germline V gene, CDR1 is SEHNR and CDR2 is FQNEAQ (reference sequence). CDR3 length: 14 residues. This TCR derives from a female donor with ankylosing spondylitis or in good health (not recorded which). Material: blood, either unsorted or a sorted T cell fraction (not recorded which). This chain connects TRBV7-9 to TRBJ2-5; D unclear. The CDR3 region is CASSPQDLTASQYF. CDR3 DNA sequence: TGTGCCAGCAGCCCTCAGGACCTTACTGCGTCCCAGTACTTC.